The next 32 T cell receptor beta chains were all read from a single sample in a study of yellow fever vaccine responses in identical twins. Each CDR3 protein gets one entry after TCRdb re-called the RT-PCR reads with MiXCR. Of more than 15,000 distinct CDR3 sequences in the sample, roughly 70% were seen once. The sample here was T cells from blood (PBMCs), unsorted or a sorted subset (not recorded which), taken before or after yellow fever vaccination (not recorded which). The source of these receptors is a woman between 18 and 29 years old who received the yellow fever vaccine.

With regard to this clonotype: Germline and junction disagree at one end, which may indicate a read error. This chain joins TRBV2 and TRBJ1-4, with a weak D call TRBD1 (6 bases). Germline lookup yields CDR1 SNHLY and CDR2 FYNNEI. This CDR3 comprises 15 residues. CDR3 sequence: CASSDRDRLNEKLFF. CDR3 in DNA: TGTGCCAGCAGTGATCGAGACAGGTTAAATGAAAAACTGTTTTTC. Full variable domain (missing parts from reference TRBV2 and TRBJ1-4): EPEVTQTPSHQVTQMGQEVILRCVPISNHLYFYWYRQILGQKVEFLVSFYNNEISEKSEIFDDQFSVERPDGSNFTLKIRSTKLEDSAMYFCASSDRDRLNEKLFFGSGTQLSVL.

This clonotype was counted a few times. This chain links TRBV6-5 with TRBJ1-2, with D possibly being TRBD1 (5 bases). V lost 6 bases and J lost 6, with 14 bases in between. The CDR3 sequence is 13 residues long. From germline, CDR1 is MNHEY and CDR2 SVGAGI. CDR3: CASSPWTRDGYTF. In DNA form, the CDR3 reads TGTGCCAGCAGCCCATGGACCAGGGATGGCTACACCTTC.

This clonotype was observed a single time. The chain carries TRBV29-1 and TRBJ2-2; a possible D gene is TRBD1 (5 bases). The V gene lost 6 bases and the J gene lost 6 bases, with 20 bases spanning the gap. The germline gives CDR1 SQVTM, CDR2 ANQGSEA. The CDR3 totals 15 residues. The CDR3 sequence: CSVWSAVDSAGELFF. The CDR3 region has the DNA TGCAGCGTGTGGAGCGCTGTAGACAGCGCCGGGGAGCTGTTTTTT.

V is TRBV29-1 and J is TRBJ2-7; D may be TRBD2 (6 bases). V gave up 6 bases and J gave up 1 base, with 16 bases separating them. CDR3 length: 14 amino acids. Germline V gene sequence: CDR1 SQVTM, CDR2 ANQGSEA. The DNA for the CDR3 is TGCAGCGTCCCAGGACCGGGACTTTCCTACGAGCAGTACTTC. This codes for CSVPGPGLSYEQYF.

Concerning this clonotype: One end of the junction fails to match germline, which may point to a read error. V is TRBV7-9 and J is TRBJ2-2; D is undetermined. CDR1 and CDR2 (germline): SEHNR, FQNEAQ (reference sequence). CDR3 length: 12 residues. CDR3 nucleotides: TGTGCTAGCAGCTTAGGCTCCGGGGAGCTGTTTTTT. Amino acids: CASSLGSGELFF.

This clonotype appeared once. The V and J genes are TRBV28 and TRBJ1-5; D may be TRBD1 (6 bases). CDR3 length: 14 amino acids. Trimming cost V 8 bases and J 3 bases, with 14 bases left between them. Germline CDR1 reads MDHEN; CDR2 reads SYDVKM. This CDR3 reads CASSIGQTNQPQHF. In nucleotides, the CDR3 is TGTGCCAGCTCGATTGGACAGACCAATCAGCCCCAGCATTTT.

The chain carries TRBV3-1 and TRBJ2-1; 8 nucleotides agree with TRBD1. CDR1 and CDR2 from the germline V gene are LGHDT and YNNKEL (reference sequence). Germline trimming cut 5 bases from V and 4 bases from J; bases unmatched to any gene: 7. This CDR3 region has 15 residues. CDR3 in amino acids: CASSSPDRGYNEQFF. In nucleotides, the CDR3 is TGTGCCAGCAGCTCGCCCGACAGGGGTTACAATGAGCAGTTCTTC.

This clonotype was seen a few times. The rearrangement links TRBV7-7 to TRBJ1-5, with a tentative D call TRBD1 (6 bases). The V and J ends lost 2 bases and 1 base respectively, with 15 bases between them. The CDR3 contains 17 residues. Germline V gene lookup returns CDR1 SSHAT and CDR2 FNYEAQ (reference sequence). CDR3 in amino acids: CASSLPLPGQSNQPQHF. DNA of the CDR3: TGTGCCAGCAGCTTACCCCTCCCTGGACAGAGCAATCAGCCCCAGCATTTT. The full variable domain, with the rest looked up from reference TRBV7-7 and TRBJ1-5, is GAGVSQSPRYKVTKRGQDVTLRCDPISSHATLYWYQQALGQGPEFLTYFNYEAQPDKSGLPSDRFSAERPEGSISTLTIQRTEQRDSAMYRCASSLPLPGQSNQPQHFGDGTRLSIL.

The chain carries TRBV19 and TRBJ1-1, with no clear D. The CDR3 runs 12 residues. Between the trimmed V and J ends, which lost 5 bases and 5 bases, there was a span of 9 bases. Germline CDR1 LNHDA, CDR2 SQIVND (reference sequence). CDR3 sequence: CASSPSRTEAFF. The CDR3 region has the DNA TGTGCCAGTAGTCCCTCTCGGACTGAAGCTTTCTTT.

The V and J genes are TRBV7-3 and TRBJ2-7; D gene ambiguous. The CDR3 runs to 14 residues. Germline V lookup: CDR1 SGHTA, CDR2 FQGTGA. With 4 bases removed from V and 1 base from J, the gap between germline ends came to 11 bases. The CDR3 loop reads CASSSNGGSYEQYF. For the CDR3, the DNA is TGTGCCAGCAGCTCAAACGGCGGATCCTACGAGCAGTACTTC.

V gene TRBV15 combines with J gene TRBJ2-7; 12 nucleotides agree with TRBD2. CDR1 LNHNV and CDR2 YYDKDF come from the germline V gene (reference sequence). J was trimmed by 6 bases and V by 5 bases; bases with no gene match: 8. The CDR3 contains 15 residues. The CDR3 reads CATSVGTSGFREQYV. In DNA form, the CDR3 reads TGTGCCACCAGCGTGGGGACTAGCGGGTTCCGCGAGCAGTACGTC.

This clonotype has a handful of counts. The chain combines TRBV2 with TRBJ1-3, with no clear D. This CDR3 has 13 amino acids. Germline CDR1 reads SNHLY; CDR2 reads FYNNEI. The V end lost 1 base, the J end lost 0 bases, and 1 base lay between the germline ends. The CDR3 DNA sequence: TGTGCCAGCAGTGAAGACTCTGGAAACACCATATATTTT. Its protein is CASSEDSGNTIYF.

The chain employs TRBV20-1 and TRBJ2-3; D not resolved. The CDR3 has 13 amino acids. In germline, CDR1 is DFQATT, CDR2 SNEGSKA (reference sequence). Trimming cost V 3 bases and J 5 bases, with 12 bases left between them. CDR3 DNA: TGCAGTGCTAGGAGTCAGGTTGGAGATACGCAGTATTTT. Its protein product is CSARSQVGDTQYF.

DNA of the CDR3: TGTGCCAGCTTCCTAGCGGATTACTACGAGCAGTACTTC. Its protein product is CASFLADYYEQYF. The V and J genes are TRBV7-6 and TRBJ2-7; 7 positions match TRBD2. Germline CDR1 and CDR2: SGHVS and FNYEAQ. V was pared by 8 bases and J by 3 bases, with 7 bases of the junction left unmatched. The CDR3 spans 13 residues.

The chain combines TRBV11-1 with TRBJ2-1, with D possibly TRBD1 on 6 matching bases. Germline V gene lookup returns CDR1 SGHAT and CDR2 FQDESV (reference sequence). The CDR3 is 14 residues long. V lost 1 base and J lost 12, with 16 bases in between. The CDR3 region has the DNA TGTGCCAGCAGCTTAGTTCGGACAGATTTTGGGCAGTTCTTC. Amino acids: CASSLVRTDFGQFF.

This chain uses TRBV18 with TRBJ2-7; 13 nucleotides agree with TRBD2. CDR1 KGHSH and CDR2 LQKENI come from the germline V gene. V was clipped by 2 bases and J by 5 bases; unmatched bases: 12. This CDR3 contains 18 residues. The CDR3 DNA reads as TGTGCCAGCTCACCATACCTCGGACTAGCGGGAGCGGGCGACGAGCAGTACTTC. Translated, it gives CASSPYLGLAGAGDEQYF.

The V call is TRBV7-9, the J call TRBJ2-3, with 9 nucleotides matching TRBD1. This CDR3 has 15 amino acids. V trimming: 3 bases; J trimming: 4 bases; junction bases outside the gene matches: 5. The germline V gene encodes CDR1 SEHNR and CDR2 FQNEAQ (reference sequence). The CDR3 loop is CASSFVQGAPDTQYF. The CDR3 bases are TGTGCCAGCAGCTTTGTACAGGGGGCCCCAGATACGCAGTATTTT.

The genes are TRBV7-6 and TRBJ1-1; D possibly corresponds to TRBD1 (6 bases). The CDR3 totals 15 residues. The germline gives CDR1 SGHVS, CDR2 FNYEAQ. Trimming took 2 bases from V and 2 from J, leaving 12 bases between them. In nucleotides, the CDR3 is TGTGCCAGCAGCTTATCATTGGACAGAAACACTGAAGCTTTCTTT. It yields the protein CASSLSLDRNTEAFF.

The CDR3 spells CASSKGGRGTDTQYF. CDR3 nucleotide sequence: TGTGCCAGCAGCAAAGGAGGACGTGGCACAGATACGCAGTATTTT. The chain links TRBV21-1 to TRBJ2-3. TRBV21-1 constitutes a pseudogene. CDR3 length: 15 amino acids.

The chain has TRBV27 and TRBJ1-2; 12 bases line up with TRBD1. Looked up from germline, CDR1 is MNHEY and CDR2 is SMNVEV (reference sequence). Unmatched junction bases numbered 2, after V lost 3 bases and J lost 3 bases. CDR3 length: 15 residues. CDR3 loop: CASSFGTGGYYGYTF. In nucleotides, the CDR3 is TGTGCCAGCAGTTTCGGGACAGGGGGCTACTATGGCTACACCTTC.

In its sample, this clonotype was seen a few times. CDR3 loop: CASSRGQYNEQFF. For the CDR3, the DNA is TGCGCCAGCAGCAGGGGCCAATACAATGAGCAGTTCTTC. The V call is TRBV5-1, the J call TRBJ2-1; D is possibly TRBD1 (5 bases). V was shortened by 4 bases and J by 4 bases, with 9 bases between the two germline ends. CDR3 length: 13 amino acids. From germline, CDR1 is SGHRS and CDR2 YFSETQ.

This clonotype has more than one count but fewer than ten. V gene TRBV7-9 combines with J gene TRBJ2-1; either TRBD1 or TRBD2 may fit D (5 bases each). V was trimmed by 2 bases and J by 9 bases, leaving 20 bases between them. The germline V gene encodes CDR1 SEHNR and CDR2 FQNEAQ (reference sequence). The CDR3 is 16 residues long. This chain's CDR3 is CASSLTGPSGVGEQFF. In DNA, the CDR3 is TGTGCCAGCAGCTTAACGGGACCGTCTGGAGTCGGTGAGCAGTTCTTC.

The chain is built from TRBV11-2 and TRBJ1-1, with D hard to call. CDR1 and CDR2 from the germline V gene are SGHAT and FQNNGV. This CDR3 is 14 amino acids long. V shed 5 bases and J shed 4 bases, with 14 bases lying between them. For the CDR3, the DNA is TGTGCCAGCAGCGCACAGTGGTCGAGCACTGAAGCTTTCTTT. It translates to CASSAQWSSTEAFF. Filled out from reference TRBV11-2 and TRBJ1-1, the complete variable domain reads EAGVAQSPRYKIIEKRQSVAFWCNPISGHATLYWYQQILGQGPKLLIQFQNNGVVDDSQLPKDRFSAERLKGVDSTLKIQPAKLEDSAVYLCASSAQWSSTEAFFGQGTRLTVV.

CDR3 loop: CSVESLGQAMNTEAFF. CDR3 DNA: TGCAGCGTTGAAAGTTTAGGACAGGCGATGAACACTGAAGCTTTCTTT. The genes are TRBV29-1 and TRBJ1-1; TRBD1 agrees at 7 bases. This CDR3 contains 16 residues. Losses at the gene ends were 2 bases for V and 0 bases for J; bases not matched to a gene: 9. Germline V CDR1 and CDR2: SQVTM, ANQGSEA.

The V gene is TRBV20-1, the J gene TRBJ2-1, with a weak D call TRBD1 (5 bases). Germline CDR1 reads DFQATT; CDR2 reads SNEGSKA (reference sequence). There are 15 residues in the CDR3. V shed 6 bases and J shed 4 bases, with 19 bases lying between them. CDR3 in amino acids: CSANKQAFLYNEQFF. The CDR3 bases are TGCAGTGCCAACAAACAGGCTTTCCTGTACAATGAGCAGTTCTTC.

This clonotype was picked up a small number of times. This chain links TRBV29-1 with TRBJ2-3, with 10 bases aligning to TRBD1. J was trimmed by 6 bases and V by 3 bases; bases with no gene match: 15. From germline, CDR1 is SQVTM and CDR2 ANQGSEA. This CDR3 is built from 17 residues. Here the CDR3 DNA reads TGCAGCGTTGATGCGGGGACAGGGGCCACTCTAGGTGATACGCAGTATTTT. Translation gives CSVDAGTGATLGDTQYF.

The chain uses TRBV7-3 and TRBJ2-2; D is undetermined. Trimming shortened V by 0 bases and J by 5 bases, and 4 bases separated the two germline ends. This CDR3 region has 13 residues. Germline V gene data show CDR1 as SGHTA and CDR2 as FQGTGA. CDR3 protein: CASSLTITGELFF. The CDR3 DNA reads TGTGCCAGCAGCTTAACGATTACCGGGGAGCTGTTTTTT.

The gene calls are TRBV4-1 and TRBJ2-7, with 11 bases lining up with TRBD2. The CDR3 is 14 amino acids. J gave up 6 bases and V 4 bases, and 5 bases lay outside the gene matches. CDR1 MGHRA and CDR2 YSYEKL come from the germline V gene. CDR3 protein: CASSLGLAGGEQYF. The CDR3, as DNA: TGCGCCAGCAGCCTGGGTCTAGCGGGAGGCGAGCAGTACTTC.

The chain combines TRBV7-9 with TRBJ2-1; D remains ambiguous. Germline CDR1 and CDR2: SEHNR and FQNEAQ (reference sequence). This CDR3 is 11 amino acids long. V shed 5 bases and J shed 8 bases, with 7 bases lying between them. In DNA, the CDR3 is TGTGCCAGCAGCACCTTTGATGAGCAGTTCTTC. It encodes CASSTFDEQFF.

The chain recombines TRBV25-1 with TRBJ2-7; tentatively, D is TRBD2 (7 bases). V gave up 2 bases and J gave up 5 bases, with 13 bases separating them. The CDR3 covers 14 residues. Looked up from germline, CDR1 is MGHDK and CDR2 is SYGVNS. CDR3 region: CASSERRGHDEQYV. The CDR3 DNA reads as TGTGCCAGCAGTGAAAGGCGGGGGCATGACGAGCAGTACGTC.

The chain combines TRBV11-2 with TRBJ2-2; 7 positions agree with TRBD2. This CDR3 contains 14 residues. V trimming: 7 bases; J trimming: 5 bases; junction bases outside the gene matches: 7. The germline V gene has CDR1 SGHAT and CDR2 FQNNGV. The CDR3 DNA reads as TGTGCCAGCACCTGGGGGGGGTATACCGGGGAGCTGTTTTTT. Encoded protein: CASTWGGYTGELFF.

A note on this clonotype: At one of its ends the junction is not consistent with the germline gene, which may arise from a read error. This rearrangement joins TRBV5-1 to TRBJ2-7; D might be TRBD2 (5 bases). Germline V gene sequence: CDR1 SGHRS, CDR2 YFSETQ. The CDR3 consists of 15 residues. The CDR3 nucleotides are TGCGCCAGCAGCTTCCGGGATTCAACCTCCCACGAGCAGTACTTC. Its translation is CASSFRDSTSHEQYF.